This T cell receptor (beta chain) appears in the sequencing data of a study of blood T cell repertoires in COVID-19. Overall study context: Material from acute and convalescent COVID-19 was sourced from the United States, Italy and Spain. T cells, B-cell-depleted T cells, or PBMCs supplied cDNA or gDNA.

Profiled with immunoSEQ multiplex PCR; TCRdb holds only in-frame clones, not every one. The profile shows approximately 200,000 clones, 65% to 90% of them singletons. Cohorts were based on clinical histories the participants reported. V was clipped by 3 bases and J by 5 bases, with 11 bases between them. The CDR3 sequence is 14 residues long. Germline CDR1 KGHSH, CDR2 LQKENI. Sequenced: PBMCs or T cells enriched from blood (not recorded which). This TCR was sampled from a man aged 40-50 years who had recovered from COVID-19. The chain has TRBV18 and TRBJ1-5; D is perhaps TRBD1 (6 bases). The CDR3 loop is CASSPPNRDQPQHF. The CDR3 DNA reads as TGTGCCAGCTCACCCCCGAACAGGGATCAGCCCCAGCATTTT.